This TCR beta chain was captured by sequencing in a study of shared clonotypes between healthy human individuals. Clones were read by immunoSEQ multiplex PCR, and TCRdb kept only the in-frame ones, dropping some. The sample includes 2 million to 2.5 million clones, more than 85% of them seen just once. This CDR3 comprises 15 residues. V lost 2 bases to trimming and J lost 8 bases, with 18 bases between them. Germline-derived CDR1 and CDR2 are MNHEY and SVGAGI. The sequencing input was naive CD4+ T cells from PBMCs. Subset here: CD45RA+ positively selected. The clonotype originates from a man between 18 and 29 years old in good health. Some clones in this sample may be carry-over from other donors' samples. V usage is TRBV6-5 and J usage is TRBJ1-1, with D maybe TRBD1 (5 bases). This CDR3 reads CASSYASGGFGEAFF. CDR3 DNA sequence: TGTGCCAGCAGTTACGCCTCGGGGGGGTTCGGAGAAGCTTTCTTT.